These 27 T cell receptor beta chains originate from one sample sequenced in a study of siplizumab effects on memory and regulatory T cells. Sequencing used immunoSEQ multiplex PCR; TCRdb keeps in-frame clones, though not all of them. The data contain fewer than 100,000 clones, 95% of them singletons. The sequenced sample consisted of CD8+ T cells sorted from blood. Receptor source: a human donor in good health.

The chain carries TRBV5-1 and TRBJ1-3; unclear D gene. Trimming shortened V by 0 bases and J by 4 bases, and 8 bases separated the two germline ends. This CDR3 is built from 14 residues. CDR1 SGHRS and CDR2 YFSETQ come from the germline V gene. This CDR3 is CASSLAERGNTIYF. The CDR3 bases are TGCGCCAGCAGCTTGGCAGAGAGAGGAAACACCATATATTTT.

The genes are TRBV5-1 and TRBJ2-7, with 7 nucleotides matching TRBD1. The CDR3 is 14 residues long. V dropped 0 bases and J dropped 5; count of bases not matched to a gene: 5. CDR1 and CDR2 from the germline V gene are SGHRS and YFSETQ. CDR3 loop: CASSLGQGGDEQYF. For the CDR3, the DNA is TGCGCCAGCAGCTTGGGACAGGGTGGGGACGAGCAGTACTTC.

This chain links TRBV28 with TRBJ2-5, with D possibly being TRBD1 (6 bases). V lost 5 bases to trimming and J lost 0 bases, with 10 bases between them. This CDR3 region has 14 residues. Per the germline V gene, CDR1 is MDHEN and CDR2 is SYDVKM. As DNA, the CDR3 is TGTGCCAGCAGTCACCGGGACAACCAAGAGACCCAGTACTTC. Encoded protein: CASSHRDNQETQYF.

This clone has only one observation. The chain has TRBV9 and TRBJ2-3, with D unresolved. This CDR3 spans 14 amino acids. V dropped 2 bases and J dropped 4 bases, with 11 bases sitting between them. Germline CDR1 is SGDLS and CDR2 is YYNGEE. The CDR3 DNA reads as TGTGCCAGCAGCGTGTACGCCGGCTCAGATACGCAGTATTTT. Translation gives CASSVYAGSDTQYF.

Here the CDR3 DNA reads TGCAGCGTGCGCACTGACAGGGAAGTAAACACCATATATTTT. Protein: CSVRTDREVNTIYF. The gene calls are TRBV29-1 and TRBJ1-3, with 7 bases fitting TRBD1. This CDR3 comprises 14 residues. The germline gives CDR1 SQVTM, CDR2 ANQGSEA. Trimming removed 6 bases from V and 6 bases from J; junction bases left unmatched: 11.

The count of this clone is one. This sequence joins TRBV5-6 and TRBJ1-2; TRBD1 matches 8 bases. The CDR3 length is 16 residues. Germline CDR1 reads SGHDT; CDR2 reads YYEEEE. The V gene end was trimmed by 0 bases and the J gene end by 6 bases; junction bases not matched to a gene: 10. This chain's CDR3 is CASSLASGQGVNGYTF. The CDR3, as DNA: TGTGCCAGCAGCTTGGCCTCAGGACAGGGTGTCAATGGCTACACCTTC.

The CDR3 region has the DNA TGTGCCACCAGCAGAGGTCACTCTAGCAATCAGCCCCAGCATTTT. The encoded protein is CATSRGHSSNQPQHF. The chain uses TRBV15 and TRBJ1-5; D unresolved. The CDR3 is 15 residues long. Germline assignment: CDR1 LNHNV and CDR2 YYDKDF (reference sequence). Between the trimmed V and J ends, which lost 1 base and 0 bases, there was a span of 7 bases.

V gene TRBV30 combines with J gene TRBJ2-5; TRBD2 might be the D (6 bases). The CDR3 totals 15 residues. Trimming left V 8 bases short and J 5 bases short, with 24 bases between. Germline CDR1 is GTSNPN and CDR2 is SVGIG (reference sequence). CDR3: CAGGGANKRMETQYF. The CDR3 nucleotides are TGTGCCGGTGGAGGGGCTAATAAGCGAATGGAGACCCAGTACTTC.

The J gene is TRBJ2-1, the V gene TRBV11-3, with 7 bases that match TRBD1. Germline values: CDR1 SGHNT, CDR2 YENEEA. With 1 base clipped from V and 5 bases from J, the junction kept 8 bases outside the gene matches. The CDR3 contains 16 residues. The CDR3 sequence is CASSLGQRGLDNEQFF. The CDR3 nucleotides are TGTGCCAGCAGCTTAGGACAAAGGGGGCTGGACAATGAGCAGTTCTTC.

The chain recombines TRBV15 with TRBJ2-3; 8 positions match TRBD1. The CDR3 covers 12 residues. After removal of 2 bases from V and 14 bases from J, the junction contained 6 bases not matched to a gene. The germline V gene encodes CDR1 LNHNV and CDR2 YYDKDF (reference sequence). This CDR3 reads CATSRSDRVGYF. The DNA for the CDR3 is TGTGCCACCAGCAGATCGGACAGGGTTGGGTATTTT.

This chain uses TRBV11-2 with TRBJ2-7; possibly TRBD2 for D (5 bases). CDR1 SGHAT and CDR2 FQNNGV come from the germline V gene. Trimming cost V 5 bases and J 7 bases, with 15 bases left between them. This CDR3 is built from 13 residues. The CDR3 sequence: CASSMNSGREQYF. The CDR3 DNA reads TGTGCCAGCAGCATGAACAGCGGCCGGGAGCAGTACTTC.

The rearrangement links TRBV5-8 to TRBJ2-7; TRBD2 aligns across 14 bases. Trimming took 2 bases from V and 3 from J; bases not matched to a gene: 1. CDR1 SGHTS and CDR2 YDEGEE come from the germline V gene. The CDR3 runs to 15 residues. The CDR3 DNA reads TGTGCCAGCAGCTTCGGGACTAGCGGGAGCTACGAGCAGTACTTC. It is translated as CASSFGTSGSYEQYF.

V usage is TRBV28 and J usage is TRBJ1-3, with 7 bases that match TRBD1. Looked up from germline, CDR1 is MDHEN and CDR2 is SYDVKM. This CDR3 comprises 16 residues. V dropped 2 bases and J dropped 2; count of bases not matched to a gene: 6. The DNA for the CDR3 is TGTGCCAGCAGTTTAATGACAGGGACCACTGGAAACACCATATATTTT. The encoded protein is CASSLMTGTTGNTIYF. Full variable domain (rest looked up from reference TRBV28 and TRBJ1-3): DVKVTQSSRYLVKRTGEKVFLECVQDMDHENMFWYRQDPGLGLRLIYFSYDVKMKEKGDIPEGYSVSREKKERFSLILESASTNQTSMYLCASSLMTGTTGNTIYFGEGSWLTVV.

This rearrangement joins TRBV27 to TRBJ1-2, with 8 bases identical to TRBD1. The trim removed 4 bases at V and 3 bases at J, leaving 4 bases unmatched. Per germline, CDR1 MNHEY and CDR2 SMNVEV (reference sequence). The CDR3 is 14 amino acids. The CDR3 loop is CASSSRDRHYGYTF. The CDR3 region has the DNA TGTGCCAGCAGTTCCCGGGACAGGCACTATGGCTACACCTTC.

The gene calls are TRBV15 and TRBJ1-1; maybe TRBD1 (5 bases). CDR3 length: 13 residues. CDR1 LNHNV and CDR2 YYDKDF come from the germline V gene (reference sequence). V gave up 1 base and J gave up 3 bases, with 6 bases separating them. The CDR3 DNA reads as TGTGCCACCAGCAGAGGAGGGGACACTGAAGCTTTCTTT. This translates into CATSRGGDTEAFF.

The chain links TRBV19 to TRBJ2-2; 10 positions agree with TRBD2. CDR1 and CDR2 from the germline V gene are LNHDA and SQIVND (reference sequence). The CDR3 loop spans 15 amino acids. The ends lost 7 bases at V and 5 bases at J; junction bases unmatched: 7. In DNA, the CDR3 is TGTGCCAGTACTGCCAGCGGGAGGGGAACCGGGGAGCTGTTTTTT. This sequence encodes CASTASGRGTGELFF.

The genes are TRBV6-1 and TRBJ2-7; TRBD1 matches 8 bases. Germline loops: CDR1 MNHNS, CDR2 SASEGT. The CDR3 consists of 16 residues. V was clipped by 2 bases and J by 4 bases; unmatched bases: 10. CDR3 in amino acids: CASSEYRQGSKYEQYF. The CDR3, as DNA: TGTGCCAGCAGTGAATACCGACAGGGGTCCAAATACGAGCAGTACTTC.

The CDR3 region has the DNA TGTGCCAGCAGCCCCGGGACAGGCCGGGAGGCTTTCTTT. It codes for CASSPGTGREAFF. The rearrangement joins TRBV13 to TRBJ1-1; TRBD1 matches 8 bases. CDR3 length: 13 amino acids. The V and J ends lost 5 bases and 11 bases, in that order; junction bases with no gene match: 10. CDR1 PRHDT and CDR2 FYEKMQ come from the germline V gene (reference sequence).

This chain connects TRBV7-9 to TRBJ2-2; a possible D gene is TRBD2 (6 bases). V was trimmed by 7 bases and J by 3 bases, leaving 15 bases between them. The CDR3 runs 15 residues. Germline V lookup: CDR1 SEHNR, CDR2 FQNEAQ (reference sequence). The CDR3 DNA follows: TGTGCCAGCAACCCTGGGGCTAGCGACACCGGGGAGCTGTTTTTT. It yields the protein CASNPGASDTGELFF.

This clone was seen more than once but under ten times. The gene calls are TRBV19 and TRBJ1-5; no reliable D call. V lost 3 bases and J 1 base, leaving 13 bases between the germline ends. This CDR3 is built from 16 residues. The germline CDR1 and CDR2 sequences are LNHDA and SQIVND (reference sequence). The CDR3 sequence: CASSMSTGRSNQPQHF. The CDR3 DNA reads as TGTGCCAGTAGTATGAGTACGGGAAGGAGCAATCAGCCCCAGCATTTT.

The chain employs TRBV4-1 and TRBJ1-4; D unresolved. Germline values: CDR1 MGHRA, CDR2 YSYEKL. V was pared by 1 base and J by 8 bases, with 17 bases between. The CDR3 runs to 16 residues. The CDR3 here is CASSQGWTGGAEKLFF. For the CDR3, the DNA is TGCGCCAGCAGCCAAGGTTGGACGGGTGGAGCGGAAAAACTGTTTTTT.

DNA for the CDR3: TGTGCCAGCACTACCAACCCGACTAGCGGAGACTACAATGAGCAGTTCTTC. Encoded protein: CASTTNPTSGDYNEQFF. V and J are TRBV2 and TRBJ2-1, with 9 bases lining up with TRBD2. Germline-derived CDR1 and CDR2 are SNHLY and FYNNEI. The CDR3 is 17 amino acids. Trimming took 7 bases from V and 3 from J; bases not matched to a gene: 13.

This chain uses TRBV28 with TRBJ1-2; 9 nucleotides match TRBD1. This CDR3 has 15 amino acids. CDR1 is MDHEN, CDR2 SYDVKM, per germline. The V and J ends lost 5 bases and 4 bases, in that order; junction bases with no gene match: 8. The CDR3 nucleotides are TGTGCCAGCAGTATCCCCGGGACAGGGATCTATGGCTACACCTTC. This encodes CASSIPGTGIYGYTF.

V is TRBV9 and J is TRBJ2-3; TRBD2 matches at 9 bases. CDR3 size: 15 residues. Germline CDR1 and CDR2: SGDLS and YYNGEE. Trimming at V came to 0 bases and at J to 3 bases, leaving 2 bases not matched to a gene. CDR3 region: CASSVGGRATDTQYF. The DNA for the CDR3 is TGTGCCAGCAGCGTAGGCGGGAGGGCAACAGATACGCAGTATTTT.

This clone occurred a few times. The V gene is TRBV19, the J gene TRBJ1-3; D unresolved. This CDR3 contains 16 residues. V gave up 0 bases and J gave up 0 bases, with 9 bases separating them. The V gene's germline CDR1 is LNHDA and CDR2 SQIVND (reference sequence). CDR3 coding DNA: TGTGCCAGTAGTATAGATCGGGTAACCTCTGGAAACACCATATATTTT. Protein: CASSIDRVTSGNTIYF.

V gene TRBV19 combines with J gene TRBJ1-5, with TRBD1 matching over 7 bases. After removal of 5 bases from V and 1 base from J, the junction contained 8 bases not matched to a gene. CDR3 length: 16 residues. The V gene's germline CDR1 is LNHDA and CDR2 SQIVND (reference sequence). CDR3: CASSAFGDRSNQPQHF. The DNA of the CDR3 is TGTGCCAGTAGTGCCTTCGGGGACAGAAGCAATCAGCCCCAGCATTTT.

The chain employs TRBV4-2 and TRBJ2-7, with 7 bases that match TRBD1. The CDR3 sequence is 14 residues long. Trimming removed 4 bases from V and 3 bases from J; junction bases left unmatched: 6. Germline V gene lookup returns CDR1 LGHNA and CDR2 YNFKEQ. The CDR3 nucleotides are TGTGCCAGCAGCCCAGTCCGGGACAGCTACGAGCAGTACTTC. It is translated as CASSPVRDSYEQYF.